This T cell receptor (beta chain) is drawn from a study of blood T cell repertoires in COVID-19. At the level of the study: Both acute and convalescent COVID-19 samples were obtained from the United States, Italy and Spain. In each case, the material was cDNA or gDNA derived from T cells, B-cell-depleted T cells, or PBMCs.

This clone has at least ten counts. Sequenced by immunoSEQ multiplex PCR; TCRdb stores in-frame clones only, minus some. Here the sample spans fewer than 110,000 clones, approximately 81% being singletons. Germline CDR1 reads MNHNY; CDR2 reads SVGAGI (reference sequence). Unmatched junction bases numbered 9, after V lost 5 bases and J lost 4 bases. The CDR3 runs to 16 residues. Sequencing was performed on peripheral blood. The rearrangement uses TRBV6-6 and TRBJ2-5, with 11 bases fitting TRBD1. The origin of this receptor is a human donor in a cohort sampled during active COVID-19. Written as DNA, the CDR3 is TGTGCCAGCAGTAACCGGGGACAGGGGGTTGGAGAGACCCAGTACTTC. It is translated as CASSNRGQGVGETQYF.